This T cell receptor beta chain was captured by sequencing in a study of blood T cell repertoires in COVID-19 (TCRdb year 2020). About the investigation overall: Collaborator samples came from the United States, Italy and Spain and covered acute and convalescent phases of COVID-19. The material from the prospective study consisted of cDNA or gDNA derived from T cells, B-cell-depleted T cells, or PBMCs. Where available, HLA class I and class II types were taken from metadata supplied by the sample provider and were not determined by assay-based typing. The dataset comprised deeply sampled blood TCRbeta repertoires from subjects exposed to, actively infected with, or recovered from COVID-19. The repertoires were made available in a free public database intended to serve as a resource for research on the immune response to SARS-CoV-2. Nearly every sample came with metadata listing a de-identified subject ID, COVID-19 status, age in years and sex. Samples came from the ongoing ImmuneRACE study (first 160 participants) plus 1,254 subjects from 6 global collaborators. Overall results and qualifications from the work: The quantity of clinical and demographic metadata differed by source and by participant and was supplied without curation.

Collaborating institutions collected whole blood in K2EDTA tubes following their own protocols. Collaborator samples were shipped for TCRbeta analysis as frozen whole blood, isolated PBMCs, or DNA extracted from either sample type. TCRbeta CDR3 regions were amplified from genomic DNA by means of the immunoSEQ Assay, a bias-controlled multiplex PCR. From the authors' description of their analysis: The number of nucleated cells in each sample was estimated by amplification of reference gene primers within the assay. To quantify the absolute abundance of each unique TCRbeta CDR3 rearrangement, sequence reads were collapsed and filtered. For each sample, productive Simpson clonality was calculated as the square root of Simpson's diversity index over productive rearrangements. Held by TCRdb, this immuneACCESS table contains in-frame sequences only and omits some clones. Under half of the omission traces to an unresolved V gene where checked; the cause of the rest is unknown. That table supplies the V and J calls and clone size; D and trimming were determined from the DNA. Counted in this sample were 410,000 or so clones; around 86% of them appeared once. The ten largest clones represent more than 1.4% of the sample.

Comments on this clone: The target of this receptor is not known. No base qualities exist here, and no much larger clone lies one base off it. The sample carries other DNA sequences with the same CDR3.

Via the germline V gene, CDR1 is SGHRS and CDR2 YFSETQ. Trimming costs V 5 bases and J 0 bases, and their ends lie 12 bases apart. From the cysteine through the phenylalanine, the CDR3 covers 15 amino acids. Only the CDR3 DNA stays, 45 bases, in frame from base 1. The TCR originated in a woman aged 25 to 45 with active or convalescent COVID-19. Recombination linked TRBV5-1 to TRBJ1-3; tentative D gene TRBD1, with 6 bases matching. The source material was peripheral blood. The CDR3 reads CASSPDRNSGNTIYF. DNA sequence: TGCGCCAGCAGTCCCGACAGGAACTCTGGAAACACCATATATTTT.